A selection of T cell receptor beta chains follows, all from one sample in a study of T cells after posttransplantation cyclophosphamide. Sequenced by immunoSEQ multiplex PCR; TCRdb stores in-frame clones only, minus some. Among under 40,000 clones listed, roughly nine tenths were seen once. Material: naive CD4+ T cells sorted from blood. These receptors all stem from a young man in good health and a related stem cell transplant donor. CDR3s include the opening cysteine and the closing phenylalanine or tryptophan. A D gene is named only where the DNA matches it firmly. Size values are once, few and many counts, or a class for expanded clones, and some rows have none.

CDR3 length: 16
D gene: TRBD1
clone size: .
J gene: TRBJ1-1
V gene: TRBV9
CDR3 DNA: TGTGCCAGCAGCGTCCTGTCCGGGACAGGGGGCCTTGAAGCTTTCTTT
CDR3 protein: CASSVLSGTGGLEAFF

CDR3 length: 14
D gene: .
clone size: .
J gene: TRBJ1-2
V gene: TRBV19
CDR3 DNA: TGTGCCAGTAGTATAGATCGGAAGGGAGGGCGCTACACCTTC
CDR3 protein: CASSIDRKGGRYTF

CDR3 length: 14
D gene: TRBD2
clone size: .
J gene: TRBJ2-5
V gene: TRBV28
CDR3 DNA: TGTGCCAGCAGTTTTAGCGGGATTCAAGAGACCCAGTACTTC
CDR3 protein: CASSFSGIQETQYF

CDR3 length: 14
D gene: TRBD2
clone size: .
J gene: TRBJ2-5
V gene: TRBV5-1
CDR3 DNA: TGCGCCAGCAGCTCGGGGGGGACCGAGGGGACCCAGTACTTC
CDR3 protein: CASSSGGTEGTQYF

CDR3 length: 10
D gene: .
clone size: .
J gene: TRBJ1-1
V gene: TRBV28
CDR3 DNA: TGTGCCAGCCGCGGGGTTGAAGCTTTCTTT
CDR3 protein: CASRGVEAFF

CDR3 length: 15
D gene: .
clone size: .
J gene: TRBJ2-5
V gene: TRBV4-1
CDR3 DNA: TGCGCCAGCAGCCAAATCCTACAACTACAAGAGACCCAGTACTTC
CDR3 protein: CASSQILQLQETQYF

CDR3 length: 12
D gene: .
clone size: .
J gene: TRBJ1-6
V gene: TRBV6-6
CDR3 DNA: TGTGCCAGCAATCAGGCGAATTCACCCCTCCACTTT
CDR3 protein: CASNQANSPLHF

CDR3 length: 15
D gene: .
clone size: .
J gene: TRBJ2-1
V gene: TRBV5-8
CDR3 DNA: TGTGCCAGCAGCTTAGGGCAGGGCTCCTACAATGAGCAGTTCTTC
CDR3 protein: CASSLGQGSYNEQFF

CDR3 length: 15
D gene: .
clone size: .
J gene: TRBJ2-2
V gene: TRBV7-3
CDR3 DNA: TGTGCCAGCAGCTCCTTGGACTGGAACACCGGGGAGCTGTTTTTT
CDR3 protein: CASSSLDWNTGELFF

CDR3 length: 16
D gene: TRBD1
clone size: .
J gene: TRBJ1-2
V gene: TRBV27
CDR3 DNA: TGTGCCAGCAGTTTACTTCCCGGGACAGGGGCTTCTGGCTACACCTTC
CDR3 protein: CASSLLPGTGASGYTF

CDR3 length: 14
D gene: TRBD1
clone size: .
J gene: TRBJ1-2
V gene: TRBV28
CDR3 DNA: TGTGCCAGCAGGATACAGGGGATGGACTATGGCTACACCTTC
CDR3 protein: CASRIQGMDYGYTF

CDR3 length: 13
D gene: .
clone size: few
J gene: TRBJ1-1
V gene: TRBV6-5
CDR3 DNA: TGTGCCAGCAGACCCTTGACAGGCGCTGAAGCTTTCTTT
CDR3 protein: CASRPLTGAEAFF

CDR3 length: 13
D gene: .
clone size: .
J gene: TRBJ1-2
V gene: TRBV25-1
CDR3 DNA: TGTGCCAGCAGTGAAAAAATAGTCGATGGCTACACCTTC
CDR3 protein: CASSEKIVDGYTF

CDR3 length: 11
D gene: .
clone size: .
J gene: TRBJ1-1
V gene: TRBV10-3
CDR3 DNA: TGTGCCATCAGGGGCAACACTGAAGCTTTCTTT
CDR3 protein: CAIRGNTEAFF

CDR3 length: 15
D gene: TRBD2
clone size: .
J gene: TRBJ2-3
V gene: TRBV28
CDR3 DNA: TGTGCCTTCTCTAGCGGGGGGTTGGGAACAGATACGCAGTATTTT
CDR3 protein: CAFSSGGLGTDTQYF

CDR3 length: 15
D gene: TRBD2
clone size: .
J gene: TRBJ2-3
V gene: TRBV19
CDR3 DNA: TGTGCCAGTAGTATATCCGCGGGGGGCACAGATACGCAGTATTTT
CDR3 protein: CASSISAGGTDTQYF

CDR3 length: 14
D gene: .
clone size: .
J gene: TRBJ2-7
V gene: TRBV6-5
CDR3 DNA: TGTGCCAGTGAACTTCAAGCGGGTTGGGGCGAGCAGTACTTC
CDR3 protein: CASELQAGWGEQYF

CDR3 length: 13
D gene: TRBD1
clone size: .
J gene: TRBJ2-5
V gene: TRBV7-2
CDR3 DNA: TGTGCCAGCAGCCCAGGACAGGGCCGTGAGCAGTACTTC
CDR3 protein: CASSPGQGREQYF

CDR3 length: 15
D gene: .
clone size: .
J gene: TRBJ1-1
V gene: TRBV7-8
CDR3 DNA: TGTGCCAGCAGCTCCACCGGGGGGGGGAACACTGAAGCTTTCTTT
CDR3 protein: CASSSTGGGNTEAFF

CDR3 length: 15
D gene: .
clone size: once
J gene: TRBJ1-6
V gene: TRBV7-2
CDR3 DNA: TGTGCCAGCAGCCCCGACAGGCCATATAATTCACCCCTCCACTTT
CDR3 protein: CASSPDRPYNSPLHF

CDR3 length: 14
D gene: .
clone size: once
J gene: TRBJ2-4
V gene: TRBV15
CDR3 DNA: TGTGCCACCAAGAATAACAGAGCCAAAAACATTCAGTACTTC
CDR3 protein: CATKNNRAKNIQYF

CDR3 length: 13
D gene: .
clone size: .
J gene: TRBJ2-7
V gene: TRBV5-5
CDR3 DNA: TGTGCCAGCAGCTTGGCAGGGGCATACCCGGAGTACTTC
CDR3 protein: CASSLAGAYPEYF

CDR3 length: 17
D gene: .
clone size: .
J gene: TRBJ1-5
V gene: TRBV2
CDR3 DNA: TGTGCCAGCAGTGAAACCCCGGACCCTGGACTCAATCAGCCCCAGCATTTT
CDR3 protein: CASSETPDPGLNQPQHF

CDR3 length: 16
D gene: .
clone size: once
J gene: TRBJ2-7
V gene: TRBV5-1
CDR3 DNA: TGCGCCAGCAGTCGGGGGTCTGGACAGGCCTCCTACGAGCAGTACTTC
CDR3 protein: CASSRGSGQASYEQYF

CDR3 length: 15
D gene: TRBD2
clone size: .
J gene: TRBJ2-7
V gene: TRBV7-2
CDR3 DNA: TGTGCCAGCAGCCGCACGCCGGGACTAGTCTACGAGCAGTACTTC
CDR3 protein: CASSRTPGLVYEQYF

CDR3 length: 13
D gene: .
clone size: .
J gene: TRBJ1-6
V gene: TRBV9
CDR3 DNA: TGTGCCAGCACACGTAGCGAGGGTTCACCCCTCCACTTT
CDR3 protein: CASTRSEGSPLHF

CDR3 length: 13
D gene: .
clone size: .
J gene: TRBJ2-5
V gene: TRBV2
CDR3 DNA: TGTGCCAGCTGTAGCAACGGGGGAGAGACCCAGTACTTC
CDR3 protein: CASCSNGGETQYF

CDR3 length: 16
D gene: TRBD2
clone size: .
J gene: TRBJ2-3
V gene: TRBV7-2
CDR3 DNA: TGTGCCAGCAGCTTAGCCCGTAGGGCCGGGACGGGACTACAGTATTTT
CDR3 protein: CASSLARRAGTGLQYF

CDR3 length: 13
D gene: .
clone size: .
J gene: TRBJ2-6
V gene: TRBV7-9
CDR3 DNA: TGTGCCGCGGGGGCCCCTGGGGCCAACGTCCTGACTTTC
CDR3 protein: CAAGAPGANVLTF